At least ten counts were recorded for the clone carrying this T cell receptor beta chain. These data are taken from a study of T cells in Graves' hyperthyroidism and ophthalmopathy. Study context: Peripheral blood collection took place at initial diagnosis, before any treatment.

V lost 1 base and J lost 1, with 10 bases in between. This CDR3 has 15 amino acids. The authors took PBMCs from roughly 9.3 ml fresh peripheral blood. Amplified TCR beta CDR3 regions came from RNA transcripts. HTBI primers were the set used in a first-round RT-PCR of the TCR CDR3. TCRdb called the multiplex PCR reads again in MiXCR, with one record for every CDR3 protein. The sample holds about 380,000 distinct CDR3 sequences; 18% are singletons and the top ten take 35% to 50%. Specimen: blood. The sequence derives from a man between 18 and 29 years old with Graves' ophthalmopathy. The V call is TRBV12-3 or TRBV12-4, the J call TRBJ1-1, with D possibly matching TRBD1 (5 bases). This CDR3 reads CASSLVGTWNTEAFF. The CDR3 bases are TGTGCCAGCAGTTTAGTGGGGACGTGGAACACTGAAGCTTTCTTT.